This TCR beta chain was sequenced for a study of blood T cell repertoires in COVID-19. Study background: Sites in the United States, Italy and Spain provided acute and convalescent COVID-19 samples. PBMCs, B-cell-depleted T cells, or T cells provided the cDNA or gDNA that made up the material.

In the original analysis: Quantification of nucleated cells was approximated via reference gene primer amplification. The data were produced by immunoSEQ multiplex PCR, yet TCRdb's version contains in-frame clones alone and is incomplete. V and J calls and clone size are copied from that table; D and trimming were computed from the DNA. The sample has 250,000 to 400,000 clones, around 87% seen once. Per germline, CDR1 MDHEN and CDR2 SYDVKM. Trimming at V came to 3 bases and at J to 4 bases, leaving 7 bases not matched to a gene. The CDR3 runs 16 residues. The V gene is TRBV28, the J gene TRBJ1-4; 8 nucleotides align to TRBD1. Specimen: peripheral blood. The TCR was taken from a man aged 45-60 years with active or convalescent COVID-19. The CDR3 region is CASSFVPGQDNEKLFF. The CDR3 bases are TGTGCCAGCAGTTTCGTACCGGGACAGGATAATGAAAAACTGTTTTTT.